This T cell receptor (beta chain) was profiled in a study of shared T cell receptors in the human thymus. This table comes from immunoSEQ multiplex PCR, and its TCRdb copy is limited to in-frame clones, with some not included. Among about 660,000 clones listed, 70% to 90% were seen once. Germline V gene data show CDR1 as MNHEY and CDR2 as SMNVEV (reference sequence). CDR3 length equals 13 residues. V dropped 4 bases and J dropped 5 bases, with 9 bases sitting between them. In addition, the sample was reused for a study of human thymus T cells. According to that study: Donor material was obtained from healthy Finnish infants undergoing corrective surgery for congenital heart defects. Corrective heart surgery yielded the resections from which the thymus tissue came. Among thymic and blood repertoires, usage of V and J genes appeared biased. Related research reported highly overlapping thymic repertoires among unrelated individuals.

The sequence came from a boy younger than two with a congenital heart defect. J is TRBJ1-5 and V is TRBV27, with D unclear. The sample comprised thymocytes. For the CDR3, the DNA is TGTGCCAGCAGTTCCTATGTCGATCAGCCCCAGCATTTT. It specifies CASSSYVDQPQHF.